The 17 T cell receptor beta chains below come from one sample, sequenced in a study of technical replicates of blood from a few donors. Sequencing was performed with immunoSEQ multiplex PCR; in TCRdb, only in-frame clones are kept and a portion is missing. This sample carries 60,000 to 75,000 clones, 95% to 98% of them seen once, and the ten largest clones take around 0.3%. Material: T cells isolated from PBMCs. The receptors come from a human donor in good health.

This clone was seen only once. Other DNA sequences within the sample encode an identical CDR3. The chain couples TRBV5-1 to TRBJ2-1; TRBD1 might be the D (5 bases). This CDR3 contains 14 residues. The V gene's germline CDR1 is SGHRS and CDR2 YFSETQ. Trimming stripped 0 bases from V and 1 base from J, with 5 bases between. The CDR3 coding sequence is TGCGCCAGCAGCTTGGCAGGGTCCTACAATGAGCAGTTCTTC. Translating gives CASSLAGSYNEQFF.

J is TRBJ2-3 and V is TRBV28; TRBD2 matches 15 bases. Germline V gene sequence: CDR1 MDHEN, CDR2 SYDVKM. The CDR3 is 17 residues long. V trimming: 3 bases; J trimming: 5 bases; junction bases outside the gene matches: 6. The CDR3 DNA reads as TGTGCCAGCAGTTTCCCGGGACTAGCGGGAGGAGGAGATACGCAGTATTTT. Translated: CASSFPGLAGGGDTQYF.

This clone showed up just once. The chain is built from TRBV19 and TRBJ2-1, with 9 bases identical to TRBD1. The CDR3 consists of 17 residues. The germline CDR1 and CDR2 sequences are LNHDA and SQIVND (reference sequence). The V segment lost 6 bases and the J segment 4 bases; nucleotides outside the gene matches: 13. The CDR3 loop is CASRPEAGTGNYNEQFF. For the CDR3, the DNA is TGTGCCAGTAGACCAGAAGCCGGGACAGGGAATTACAATGAGCAGTTCTTC.

J is TRBJ2-3 and V is TRBV4-1, with 11 bases that match TRBD2. The CDR3 totals 15 residues. The V gene end was trimmed by 1 base and the J gene end by 8 bases; junction bases not matched to a gene: 5. CDR1 is MGHRA, CDR2 YSYEKL, per germline. The CDR3 DNA is TGCGCCAGCAGCCAAGCTTATCTAGCGGGAGGTACGCAGTATTTT. It is translated as CASSQAYLAGGTQYF.

The chain joins TRBV4-1 to TRBJ2-7; 7 bases are shared with TRBD1. This CDR3 is built from 14 residues. With 0 bases clipped from V and 6 bases from J, the junction kept 5 bases outside the gene matches. The germline CDR1 and CDR2 sequences are MGHRA and YSYEKL. The CDR3, as DNA: TGCGCCAGCAGCCAAGAAGGACAGGTCGGCGAGCAGTACTTC. Protein: CASSQEGQVGEQYF.

The V gene is TRBV7-6, the J gene TRBJ2-5; D ambiguous. Looked up from germline, CDR1 is SGHVS and CDR2 is FNYEAQ. V was shortened by 2 bases and J by 4 bases, with 8 bases between the two germline ends. This CDR3 is built from 13 residues. CDR3 residues: CASSLITAETQYF. CDR3 DNA: TGTGCCAGCAGCTTAATTACAGCAGAGACCCAGTACTTC.

The chain carries TRBV7-8 and TRBJ1-4, with TRBD1 as a possible D gene (5 bases). With 5 bases removed from V and 0 bases from J, the gap between germline ends came to 19 bases. The germline CDR1 and CDR2 sequences are SGHVS and FQNEAQ. The CDR3 loop spans 18 amino acids. CDR3 nucleotides: TGTGCCAGCAGCGGAACCGGGACTCCGGGAGCAACTAATGAAAAACTGTTTTTT. This codes for CASSGTGTPGATNEKLFF. Full variable domain (missing parts from reference TRBV7-8 and TRBJ1-4): GAGVSQSPRYKVAKRGQDVALRCDPISGHVSLFWYQQALGQGPEFLTYFQNEAQLDKSGLPSDRFFAERPEGSVSTLKIQRTQQEDSAVYLCASSGTGTPGATNEKLFFGSGTQLSVL.

In DNA form, the CDR3 reads TGTGCCAGCAGCTCACGGGGACAGGGAACGAACACCGGGGAGCTGTTTTTT. Translating it yields CASSSRGQGTNTGELFF. This rearrangement joins TRBV11-3 to TRBJ2-2; 9 bases are shared with TRBD1. V was pared by 4 bases and J by 0 bases, with 6 bases of the junction left unmatched. The germline V gene has CDR1 SGHNT and CDR2 YENEEA. CDR3 length: 17 residues.

V is TRBV11-1 and J is TRBJ2-5; tentatively, D is TRBD1 (6 bases). CDR1 and CDR2 from the germline V gene are SGHAT and FQDESV (reference sequence). V was shortened by 1 base and J by 4 bases, with 7 bases between the two germline ends. This CDR3 spans 13 amino acids. CDR3: CASSLGGPETQYF. CDR3 coding DNA: TGTGCCAGCAGCTTAGGGGGGCCAGAGACCCAGTACTTC.

The rearrangement uses TRBV9 and TRBJ1-1, with 7 bases fitting TRBD1. V dropped 3 bases and J dropped 9; count of bases not matched to a gene: 2. Per the germline V gene, CDR1 is SGDLS and CDR2 is YYNGEE. The CDR3 extends over 11 amino acids. This CDR3 is CASSAGQKAFF. CDR3 nucleotides: TGTGCCAGCAGCGCGGGACAGAAAGCTTTCTTT.

This rearrangement joins TRBV5-4 to TRBJ2-3, with 9 positions matching TRBD1. The CDR3 has 14 amino acids. Germline trimming cut 4 bases from V and 4 bases from J; bases unmatched to any gene: 4. CDR1 is SGHNT, CDR2 YYREEE, per germline (reference sequence). The DNA of the CDR3 is TGTGCCAGCAGCAGGACAGGGGACGCAGATACGCAGTATTTT. It yields the protein CASSRTGDADTQYF.

The genes are TRBV6-6 and TRBJ2-1, with no clear D. This CDR3 spans 12 amino acids. V lost 2 bases and J lost 5, with 4 bases in between. CDR1 and CDR2 from the germline V gene are MNHNY and SVGAGI (reference sequence). In DNA form, the CDR3 reads TGTGCCAGCAGTTACCCAAACAATGAGCAGTTCTTC. It specifies CASSYPNNEQFF.

This sequence joins TRBV11-3 and TRBJ1-1; no clear D. Looked up from germline, CDR1 is SGHNT and CDR2 is YENEEA. The V and J ends lost 5 bases and 6 bases respectively, with 13 bases between them. This CDR3 comprises 13 residues. Written as DNA, the CDR3 is TGTGCCAGCAGCACGAACATGGGCCCTGAAGCTTTCTTT. This codes for CASSTNMGPEAFF.

This rearrangement joins TRBV9 to TRBJ1-3; TRBD1 matches at 7 bases. Germline CDR1 reads SGDLS; CDR2 reads YYNGEE. The CDR3 has 15 residues. J was trimmed by 4 bases and V by 3 bases; bases with no gene match: 7. CDR3 nucleotides: TGTGCCAGCAGCGCCCCTGGGACAGCGGGAAACACCATATATTTT. This sequence encodes CASSAPGTAGNTIYF.

V is TRBV6-1 and J is TRBJ2-1; 8 bases agree with TRBD1. Germline assignment: CDR1 MNHNS and CDR2 SASEGT. The CDR3 covers 14 residues. V was pared by 7 bases and J by 7 bases, with 9 bases of the junction left unmatched. CDR3 nucleotides: TGTGCCAGCAAGACAGGGGTTACTTGGAATGAGCAGTTCTTC. It specifies CASKTGVTWNEQFF.

The chain recombines TRBV5-1 with TRBJ2-7, with TRBD1 matching 10 bases. Per germline, CDR1 SGHRS and CDR2 YFSETQ. The J segment lost 5 bases and the V segment lost 4 bases, leaving 6 bases of the junction unmatched. The CDR3 is 14 residues long. The CDR3 sequence is CASSPGQGNDEQYF. CDR3 bases: TGCGCCAGCAGCCCGGGACAGGGGAATGACGAGCAGTACTTC.

The J gene is TRBJ1-3, the V gene TRBV7-2; D uncertain. Trimming took 2 bases from V and 3 from J, leaving 2 bases between them. Germline V gene data show CDR1 as SGHTA and CDR2 as FQGNSA. This CDR3 comprises 12 residues. In DNA form, the CDR3 reads TGTGCCAGCAGCTTACGTGGAAACACCATATATTTT. Its protein is CASSLRGNTIYF.